Following are 23 T cell receptor beta chains from one sample sequenced in a study of Graves' ophthalmopathy and Graves' hyperthyroidism (dated by TCRdb to the late 2010s). Sequencing instrument: Illumina HiSeq 2000. For repertoire sequencing, TCR beta CDR3 regions were amplified from RNA transcripts. The first round of RT-PCR was done with HTBI primers and the Qiagen OneStep RT-PCR kit, and was followed by a second round of multiplex PCR, then size selection and purification. TCRdb ran its own pipeline on the public reads, namely fastp trimming at Q25 and MiXCR clone calling, and kept in-frame beta chains. Entries are consolidated by CDR3 protein sequence, retaining the most common genes and DNA. This sample gives more than 300,000 distinct CDR3 sequences in total; about 15% of them show up just once. The ten most abundant clones make up 2.4% of the sample. The sequenced material came from peripheral blood. These receptors all come from an adult woman with stable Graves' hyperthyroidism.

V is TRBV4-2 and J is TRBJ2-5, with a possible D match to TRBD2 (5 bases). V lost 1 base and J lost 5, with 23 bases in between. The CDR3 extends over 18 amino acids. Per the germline V gene, CDR1 is LGHNA and CDR2 is YNFKEQ. In DNA, the CDR3 is TGTGCCAGCAGCCAAGTGGAGGTCTGGTTGGGGATTACGGAGACCCAGTACTTC. This sequence encodes CASSQVEVWLGITETQYF.

This clonotype was counted at least ten times. This chain joins TRBV6-2 or TRBV6-3 and TRBJ1-5; maybe TRBD1 (6 bases). The CDR3 has 16 residues. V shed 4 bases and J shed 16 bases, with 29 bases lying between them. Per germline, CDR1 MNHEY and CDR2 SVGEGT. For the CDR3, the DNA is TGTGCCAGCAGTTTAGCGGTGGGGGCCCCGGGACAATTGAAACATTTT. Residues: CASSLAVGAPGQLKHF.

This chain links TRBV12-3 or TRBV12-4 with TRBJ1-5; D is uncertain. The CDR3 has 14 amino acids. V was clipped by 7 bases and J by 0 bases, with 10 bases between them. This CDR3 is CASTKVYSNQPQHF. CDR3 bases: TGTGCCAGCACCAAAGTATATAGCAATCAGCCCCAGCATTTT.

This clonotype showed up many times. The chain is built from TRBV7-9 and TRBJ2-5, with D unclear. The germline V gene encodes CDR1 SEHNR and CDR2 FQNEAQ (reference sequence). V lost 2 bases to trimming and J lost 5 bases, with 6 bases between them. The CDR3 totals 12 residues. In DNA, the CDR3 is TGTGCCAGCAGCTTAATCAGGGAGACCCAGTACTTC. Its translation: CASSLIRETQYF.

In its sample, this clonotype was seen many times. The chain couples TRBV7-2 to TRBJ2-5, with D hard to call. In germline, CDR1 is SGHTA, CDR2 FQGNSA. The length of the CDR3 is 16 residues. V lost 2 bases to trimming and J lost 6 bases, with 19 bases between them. The CDR3 reads CASSLSLPGVIQTQYF. The CDR3 DNA reads TGTGCCAGCAGCTTAAGTCTCCCCGGAGTAATACAGACCCAGTACTTC.

This clonotype was seen at least ten times. The chain uses TRBV20-1 and TRBJ2-7, with D possibly matching TRBD2 (6 bases). From germline, CDR1 is DFQATT and CDR2 SNEGSKA (reference sequence). V lost 6 bases and J 1 base, leaving 16 bases between the germline ends. CDR3 size: 14 residues. The CDR3 sequence: CSALGDSGSYEQYF. The CDR3 nucleotides read TGCAGTGCCCTTGGTGATAGCGGATCCTACGAGCAGTACTTC.

Comments on this clonotype: Given the absence of the conserved phenylalanine or tryptophan at the CDR3 end, a read error is likely. V gene TRBV12-3 or TRBV12-4 combines with J gene TRBJ2-5; D is tentatively TRBD1 or TRBD2 (6 bases each). The CDR3 runs to 13 residues. The CDR3 nucleotides read TGTGCGAGCAGGAAGGGGGGCGGCGAGACCCAGTACTTG. Its protein product is CASRKGGGETQYL.

This clonotype was observed at least ten times. This chain uses TRBV4-1 with TRBJ2-7; TRBD2 is a possible D gene (5 bases). The CDR3 is 15 amino acids. Germline CDR1 is MGHRA and CDR2 is YSYEKL. The ends were cut back, 1 base at V and 0 bases at J, with 10 bases in the middle. The CDR3 region has the DNA TGCGCCAGCAGCCAAGTACTAGAAGTCTCCTACGAGCAGTACTTC. As protein: CASSQVLEVSYEQYF.

There are many counts of this clonotype. CDR3 loop: CASSENAGGDRATYEQYF. CDR3 DNA sequence: TGTGCCAGCAGTGAAAATGCGGGAGGGGACAGGGCTACCTACGAGCAGTACTTC. The chain is built from TRBV25-1 and TRBJ2-7, with D perhaps matching TRBD1 or TRBD2 (9 bases each). The CDR3 is made up of 18 amino acids. The germline V and J ends were trimmed by 2 bases and 2 bases, with 22 bases remaining between them. Looked up from germline, CDR1 is MGHDK and CDR2 is SYGVNS.

At least ten counts were recorded for this clonotype. This rearrangement joins TRBV12-3 or TRBV12-4 to TRBJ2-2; a possible D gene is TRBD2 (5 bases). The CDR3 contains 12 residues. V lost 6 bases and J lost 9, with 11 bases in between. As DNA, the CDR3 is TGTGCCAGCAGCGATCTAGCCCGGGAGCTGTTTTTT. It translates to CASSDLARELFF.

In this sample, this clonotype turned up many times. The chain couples TRBV20-1 to TRBJ2-2; the D gene could be TRBD1 or TRBD2 (6 bases each). The CDR3 spans 16 residues. V dropped 0 bases and J dropped 7 bases, with 18 bases sitting between them. CDR1 is DFQATT and CDR2 is SNEGSKA in the germline V gene (reference sequence). The CDR3 spells CSARDRGRGRVGELFF. CDR3 DNA sequence: TGCAGTGCTAGAGATCGGGGGCGTGGCCGCGTCGGGGAGCTGTTTTTT.

The gene calls are TRBV18 and TRBJ1-1; no clear D gene. The CDR3 is 8 residues long. Germline CDR1 reads KGHSH; CDR2 reads LQKENI. V gave up 6 bases and J gave up 10 bases, with 3 bases separating them. The DNA for the CDR3 is TGTGCCAGCTCCGGAGCTTTCTTT. Translating gives CASSGAFF.

This chain uses TRBV29-1 with TRBJ2-5; D may match TRBD1 or TRBD2 (5 bases each). V dropped 6 bases and J dropped 3 bases, with 11 bases sitting between them. Germline CDR1 reads SQVTM; CDR2 reads ANQGSEA. CDR3 size: 12 residues. DNA of the CDR3: TGCAGCGTACGAGGGGCGGAAGAGACCCAGTACTTC. Its translation is CSVRGAEETQYF. Complete variable domain (other parts from reference TRBV29-1 and TRBJ2-5): SAVISQKPSRDICQRGTSLTIQCQVDSQVTMMFWYRQQPGQSLTLIATANQGSEATYESGFVIDKFPISRPNLTFSTLTVSNMSPEDSSIYLCSVRGAEETQYFGPGTRLLVL.

This clonotype has just a few counts. The rearrangement joins TRBV19 to TRBJ2-2; the match to TRBD2 covers 7 bases. This CDR3 has 15 amino acids. The V gene's germline CDR1 is LNHDA and CDR2 SQIVND (reference sequence). Germline trimming cut 6 bases from V and 1 base from J; bases unmatched to any gene: 5. As DNA, the CDR3 is TGTGCCAGTAGCGCGGGGAGGGTGAACACCGGGGAGCTGTTTTTT. Amino acids: CASSAGRVNTGELFF.

This clonotype was detected ten times or more. The chain is built from TRBV11-1 and TRBJ1-1; 8 positions match TRBD1. Germline V CDR1 and CDR2: SGHAT, FQDESV (reference sequence). CDR3 length: 16 residues. The ends lost 0 bases at V and 3 bases at J; junction bases unmatched: 6. CDR3 residues: CASSLATGGMDTEAFF. In DNA, the CDR3 is TGTGCCAGCAGCTTAGCTACAGGGGGTATGGACACTGAAGCTTTCTTT.

This clonotype has ten or more counts. The V gene is TRBV2, the J gene TRBJ2-6; no clear D. The CDR3 sequence is 14 residues long. Germline V gene data show CDR1 as SNHLY and CDR2 as FYNNEI. Trimming cost V 4 bases and J 1 base, with 5 bases left between them. In DNA, the CDR3 is TGTGCCAGCAGTGCTATATCTGGGGCCAACGTCCTGACTTTC. Its protein product is CASSAISGANVLTF.

This clonotype was seen many times. The chain carries TRBV28 and TRBJ2-5, with no clear D. CDR1 is MDHEN, CDR2 SYDVKM, per germline. V gave up 6 bases and J gave up 0 bases, with 17 bases separating them. CDR3 size: 16 residues. The CDR3 loop is CASRDIGRRYQETQYF. Written as DNA, the CDR3 is TGTGCCAGCAGAGACATCGGACGCCGGTACCAAGAGACCCAGTACTTC.

This clonotype was seen at least ten times. The chain employs TRBV7-6 and TRBJ2-7; perhaps TRBD1 as D (6 bases). Germline loops: CDR1 SGHVS, CDR2 FNYEAQ. The V gene lost 1 base and the J gene lost 0 bases, with 10 bases spanning the gap. There are 15 residues in the CDR3. The CDR3 DNA is TGTGCCAGCAGCTTAGAGACAGGCGGCTCCTACGAGCAGTACTTC. Protein sequence: CASSLETGGSYEQYF.

This clonotype was counted at least ten times. The J gene is TRBJ1-5, the V gene TRBV28; 9 bases are a match to TRBD1. Trimming took 5 bases from V and 5 from J; bases not matched to a gene: 7. Germline-derived CDR1 and CDR2 are MDHEN and SYDVKM. This CDR3 has 15 amino acids. The CDR3 here is CASSNRGRIDQPQHF. The CDR3 DNA reads as TGTGCCAGCAGTAACAGGGGGCGCATAGATCAGCCCCAGCATTTT.

The sample holds many counts of this clonotype. The J gene is TRBJ2-5, the V gene TRBV28; TRBD1 matches at 10 bases. The V segment lost 4 bases and the J segment 4 bases; nucleotides outside the gene matches: 6. Per germline, CDR1 MDHEN and CDR2 SYDVKM. The CDR3 has 15 residues. CDR3 loop: CASSSGQGLGETQYF. CDR3 DNA sequence: TGTGCCAGCAGTTCGGGACAGGGGCTAGGAGAGACCCAGTACTTC.

This clonotype was found many times. The V and J genes are TRBV20-1 and TRBJ2-5; TRBD2 matches at 10 bases. CDR1 and CDR2 from the germline V gene are DFQATT and SNEGSKA (reference sequence). The length of the CDR3 is 15 residues. The V segment lost 0 bases and the J segment 5 bases; nucleotides outside the gene matches: 6. CDR3: CSARDTSGNGETQYF. The CDR3 nucleotides read TGCAGTGCTAGAGACACTAGCGGGAATGGGGAGACCCAGTACTTC.

This clonotype has only a few counts. This chain connects TRBV30 to TRBJ1-6; unclear D gene. This CDR3 has 13 residues. CDR1 and CDR2 (germline): GTSNPN, SVGIG (reference sequence). V was clipped by 3 bases and J by 7 bases, with 10 bases between them. The CDR3 region is CAWRRERNSPLHF. CDR3 nucleotides: TGTGCCTGGAGGCGGGAGCGGAATTCACCCCTCCACTTT.

At least ten counts were recorded for this clonotype. It is likely a read error, because the conserved phenylalanine at the end of the CDR3 is missing. The chain uses TRBV20-1 and TRBJ1-1; D call uncertain. CDR1 and CDR2 (germline): DFQATT, SNEGSKA (reference sequence). With 5 bases removed from V and 0 bases from J, the gap between germline ends came to 25 bases. The CDR3 loop spans 18 amino acids. CDR3 loop: CSAPWIGTMMMMNTEAFL. CDR3 coding DNA: TGCAGTGCTCCCTGGATAGGTACCATGATGATGATGAACACTGAAGCTTTCCTT.